This entry lists 16 T cell receptor beta chains sequenced from one sample in a study of T cell clusters in autoimmune cytopenias. Multiplex touch-down PCR amplified TRB using TRB-A and TRB-B pools in one tube. With the multiplex PCR reads reprocessed, TCRdb shows one record per CDR3 protein and no DNA. The clone table shows hundreds of distinct CDR3 sequences, with the ten largest holding over 45%. Some 38,000 genome equivalents of blood DNA were amplified for TRB. Sequenced sample: peripheral blood. Receptors were obtained from a human donor with an autoimmune cytopenia or autoimmune hepatitis (not recorded which).

This clonotype is labeled medium-sized based on frequency. The chain uses TRBV15 and TRBJ2-7. Germline values: CDR1 LNHNV, CDR2 YYDKDF (reference sequence). This CDR3 is built from 11 residues. The CDR3 loop reads CATSSYDEQYF.

The chain couples TRBV7-9 to TRBJ2-3; the TRBD2 assignment by TCRdb is unverifiable without DNA. CDR3 length: 15 amino acids. The germline V gene encodes CDR1 SEHNR and CDR2 FQNEAQ (reference sequence). The CDR3 reads CASSGLAGGYDTQYF.

This clonotype registers medium-sized by frequency. This chain uses TRBV12-3 or TRBV12-4 with TRBJ1-2; with no DNA, the TCRdb D assignment of TRBD1 cannot be verified. This CDR3 is built from 12 residues. The CDR3 loop is CASGDGNYGYTF.

By frequency, this clonotype registers hyperexpanded. The chain combines TRBV27 with TRBJ1-4; TCRdb's D call of TRBD1 is untestable without DNA. CDR3 length: 16 residues. CDR1 is MNHEY and CDR2 is SMNVEV in the germline V gene (reference sequence). The CDR3: CASSPRQPLYNEKLFF.

This clonotype is called medium-sized (0.01 to 0.1%) based on its frequency. V and J are TRBV4-2 and TRBJ2-6. The V gene's germline CDR1 is LGHNA and CDR2 YNFKEQ. The CDR3 runs 16 residues. CDR3 amino acids: CASSPQASSGANVLTF.

This chain joins TRBV6-5 and TRBJ2-3. The germline V gene has CDR1 MNHEY and CDR2 SVGAGI. CDR3 length: 14 residues. CDR3 amino acids: CASRKHSRTDTQYF.

The V and J genes are TRBV2 and TRBJ1-1. This CDR3 region has 13 residues. From germline, CDR1 is SNHLY and CDR2 FYNNEI. The CDR3: CASSEVNRYEAFF.

The rearrangement uses TRBV20-1 and TRBJ2-4; TCRdb's D call, TRBD1, is unchecked because there is no DNA. There are 13 residues in the CDR3. CDR1 and CDR2 (germline): DFQATT, SNEGSKA (reference sequence). The CDR3 sequence is CSALKRGSNIQYF.

This clonotype counts as medium-sized by frequency. This chain joins TRBV2 and TRBJ2-7. The CDR3 is 13 residues long. CDR1 is SNHLY and CDR2 is FYNNEI in the germline V gene. The CDR3 loop reads CASRKDRTYEQYF.

This clonotype shows up as medium-sized by frequency. This chain uses TRBV7-2 with TRBJ2-5. The CDR3 is made up of 13 amino acids. CDR1 and CDR2 (germline): SGHTA, FQGNSA. Here the CDR3 reads CASSLIPQETQYF. The full variable domain, with the rest looked up from reference TRBV7-2 and TRBJ2-5, is GAGVSQSPSNKVTEKGKDVELRCDPISGHTALYWYRQSLGQGLEFLIYFQGNSAPDKSGLPSDRFSAERTGGSVSTLTIQRTQQEDSAVYLCASSLIPQETQYFGPGTRLLVL.

J is TRBJ2-7 and V is TRBV12-3 or TRBV12-4; the TCRdb D gene call, TRBD1, has no DNA to confirm it. This CDR3 has 15 residues. CDR3 region: CAISDQGQSPYEQYF.

Considering frequency, this clonotype is medium-sized (0.01 to 0.1%). CDR3 in amino acids: CASSSWTSGSNEQFF. V is TRBV12-3 or TRBV12-4 and J is TRBJ2-1; TCRdb reports TRBD2, a call that lacks DNA to check it against. CDR3 length equals 15 residues.

This clonotype registers medium-sized by frequency. The V call is TRBV13, the J call TRBJ2-2; TCRdb proposes TRBD2, but this gene call is untestable without DNA. From germline, CDR1 is PRHDT and CDR2 FYEKMQ (reference sequence). CDR3 length: 17 amino acids. The CDR3 sequence: CASSFLFAGANTGELFF.

This clonotype is called medium-sized based on its frequency. The chain recombines TRBV12-3 or TRBV12-4 with TRBJ1-3. CDR3 length equals 11 residues. The CDR3 region is CASNTGNTIYF.

Judged by frequency, this clonotype is medium-sized (0.01 to 0.1%). The gene calls are TRBV6-2 or TRBV6-3 and TRBJ1-2. Germline CDR1 and CDR2: MNHEY and SVGEGT. The CDR3 totals 13 residues. CDR3 residues: CASSYGRSHGYTF.

This clonotype is labeled medium-sized (0.01 to 0.1%) based on frequency. The CDR3 is CASSLAWGASYNEQFF. The chain joins TRBV5-5 to TRBJ2-1; the TCRdb D gene call, TRBD1, has no DNA to confirm it. The CDR3 runs 16 residues. Germline assignment: CDR1 SGHKS and CDR2 YYEKEE (reference sequence).